Following are 12 T cell receptor beta chains from one sample sequenced in a study of T cells in Graves' hyperthyroidism and ophthalmopathy. The source material, RNA transcripts, was used to amplify TCR beta CDR3 regions. The TCR CDR3 was amplified in a first-round RT-PCR using the HTBI primer set. TCRdb fed the multiplex PCR reads into MiXCR, producing one record per CDR3 protein. The top ten hold roughly 16% of the sample, which has some 690,000 distinct CDR3 sequences, 15% to 20% seen once. Sequenced material: blood. The receptors come from a man aged 45-65 years with Graves' hyperthyroidism.

This clonotype has only a few counts. The chain joins TRBV6-1 to TRBJ2-2, with D perhaps TRBD1 (6 bases). The CDR3 sequence is 14 residues long. Germline V gene sequence: CDR1 MNHNS, CDR2 SASEGT. Trimming shortened V by 5 bases and J by 6 bases, and 13 bases separated the two germline ends. Here the CDR3 reads CASSLGGSAGELFF. CDR3 DNA: TGTGCCAGCAGTTTAGGGGGATCGGCCGGGGAGCTGTTTTTT.

The gene calls are TRBV4-1 and TRBJ2-7, with D perhaps matching TRBD2 (5 bases). V shed 0 bases and J shed 5 bases, with 17 bases lying between them. Germline loops: CDR1 MGHRA, CDR2 YSYEKL. This CDR3 contains 16 residues. The CDR3 spells CASSQDERAGKNEQYF. The DNA for the CDR3 is TGCGCCAGCAGCCAAGATGAGAGGGCGGGTAAGAACGAGCAGTACTTC.

This clonotype was observed a few times. The CDR3 coding sequence is TGTGCCATCAGCCGGGACAGGGCCGGCTACACCTTC. Its translation: CAISRDRAGYTF. The chain uses TRBV10-3 and TRBJ1-2; 9 bases are a match to TRBD1. V was clipped by 6 bases and J by 8 bases; unmatched bases: 4. CDR1 ENHRY and CDR2 SYGVKD come from the germline V gene. The CDR3 length is 12 residues.

The chain links TRBV6-2 or TRBV6-3 to TRBJ1-1; D might be TRBD1 (5 bases). Germline assignment: CDR1 MNHEY and CDR2 SVGEGT. The CDR3 extends over 13 amino acids. V lost 10 bases to trimming and J lost 0 bases, with 12 bases between them. CDR3 amino acids: CATREGLNTEAFF. CDR3 in DNA: TGTGCCACCCGAGAGGGGCTGAACACTGAAGCTTTCTTT.

This clonotype was seen ten or more times. V and J are TRBV12-3 or TRBV12-4 and TRBJ1-4; D unclear. This CDR3 region has 20 residues. Trimming cost V 3 bases and J 8 bases, with 31 bases left between them. CDR3 nucleotides: TGTGCCAGCAGTTTGGGCAGCGTTACAACTAATGAAGAGCTAAAAGAAAAACTGTTTTTT. Protein product: CASSLGSVTTNEELKEKLFF.

This clonotype has at least ten counts. This rearrangement joins TRBV24-1 to TRBJ2-5; D could derive from TRBD1 or TRBD2 (5 bases each). Trimming removed 0 bases from V and 4 bases from J, with 11 bases in between. The CDR3 has 15 residues. CDR1 and CDR2 from the germline V gene are KGHDR and SFDVKD. The CDR3 DNA reads as TGTGCCACCAGTGATTTGGACAGTGGGGGAGAGACCCAGTACTTC. It translates to CATSDLDSGGETQYF.

The genes are TRBV6-5 and TRBJ2-3, with 9 bases matching TRBD2. V was clipped by 0 bases and J by 4 bases; unmatched bases: 2. In germline, CDR1 is MNHEY, CDR2 SVGAGI. The CDR3 is 15 residues long. CDR3 in amino acids: CASSYSAGGADTQYF. In nucleotides, the CDR3 is TGTGCCAGCAGTTACTCGGCGGGAGGGGCAGATACGCAGTATTTT.

In this sample, this clonotype turned up many times. The gene calls are TRBV20-1 and TRBJ2-5, with D uncertain. V was cut by 3 bases and J by 0 bases, with 8 bases left in between. The germline gives CDR1 DFQATT, CDR2 SNEGSKA (reference sequence). The CDR3 covers 13 residues. The CDR3 DNA reads as TGCAGTGCTAGTGGGGTAAACCAAGAGACCCAGTACTTC. This codes for CSASGVNQETQYF.

This clonotype has more than one count but fewer than ten. V gene TRBV9 combines with J gene TRBJ2-1; 13 bases align to TRBD2. CDR3 length: 20 residues. The trim removed 4 bases at V and 2 bases at J, leaving 15 bases unmatched. CDR1 SGDLS and CDR2 YYNGEE come from the germline V gene. CDR3: CASSTRGLAGVQATYNEQFF. Written as DNA, the CDR3 is TGTGCCAGCAGCACGAGAGGACTAGCGGGAGTGCAGGCGACCTACAATGAGCAGTTCTTC.

This clonotype occurred a few times. The chain employs TRBV7-9 and TRBJ1-1, with D uncertain. This CDR3 region has 14 residues. CDR1 is SEHNR, CDR2 FQNEAQ, per germline (reference sequence). The V end lost 3 bases, the J end lost 1 base, and 9 bases lay between the germline ends. The CDR3 nucleotides are TGTGCCAGCAGCTTCGAGCTGGGGAACACTGAAGCTTTCTTT. As protein: CASSFELGNTEAFF.

This clonotype appeared many times. The chain is built from TRBV30 and TRBJ1-4, with no clear D. This CDR3 spans 10 amino acids. Looked up from germline, CDR1 is GTSNPN and CDR2 is SVGIG (reference sequence). The ends were cut back, 5 bases at V and 7 bases at J, with 5 bases in the middle. The chain's CDR3 is CAWRREKLFF. The CDR3 DNA reads as TGTGCCTGGCGACGTGAAAAACTGTTTTTT.

This clonotype was picked up many times. This chain joins TRBV6-2 or TRBV6-3 and TRBJ2-1; 12 bases line up with TRBD2. The V segment lost 0 bases and the J segment 7 bases; nucleotides outside the gene matches: 7. This CDR3 is 17 amino acids long. Germline V gene data show CDR1 as MNHEY and CDR2 as SVGEGT. CDR3 sequence reads: CASSYSKATSGSNEQFF. The CDR3 DNA sequence: TGTGCCAGCAGTTACTCGAAAGCGACTAGCGGGAGTAATGAGCAGTTCTTC.